Below are 5 T cell receptor beta chains sequenced from a single sample in a study of blood T cell repertoires in COVID-19. Sequencing used immunoSEQ multiplex PCR; TCRdb keeps in-frame clones, though not all of them. The data hold some 270,000 clones, with 75% to 90% observed a single time. Sequenced: peripheral blood. These receptors were obtained from a woman in her 70s with acute or convalescent COVID-19.

Regarding this clone: Additional DNA sequences in this sample encode the identical CDR3. CDR3 DNA sequence: TGCAGTGCTAGAGCCAGAGAGACCCAGTACTTC. It codes for CSARARETQYF. This sequence joins TRBV20-1 and TRBJ2-5; D is unclear. Germline loops: CDR1 DFQATT, CDR2 SNEGSKA (reference sequence). The CDR3 runs to 11 residues. V was trimmed by 1 base and J by 4 bases, leaving 4 bases between them.

The CDR3 DNA reads as TGTGCCAGCAGCGTAGGGACAGTGTCTGGAAACACCATATATTTT. Translated, it gives CASSVGTVSGNTIYF. The V gene is TRBV9, the J gene TRBJ1-3; D is possibly TRBD1 (6 bases). The CDR3 consists of 15 residues. CDR1 and CDR2 from the germline V gene are SGDLS and YYNGEE. V dropped 0 bases and J dropped 1 base, with 8 bases sitting between them.

V gene TRBV2 combines with J gene TRBJ2-5; D is unclear. The germline CDR1 and CDR2 sequences are SNHLY and FYNNEI. The CDR3 runs 12 residues. V lost 1 base and J 4 bases, leaving 4 bases between the germline ends. The CDR3 reads CASSEDSETQYF. Here the CDR3 DNA reads TGTGCCAGCAGTGAAGACTCAGAGACCCAGTACTTC.

This sequence joins TRBV6-2 or TRBV6-3 and TRBJ2-3; 8 bases match TRBD2. The junction had 4 bases not matched to a gene; V was cut back by 4 bases and J by 4 bases. The CDR3 loop spans 14 amino acids. Germline V gene data show CDR1 as MNHEY and CDR2 as SVGEGT. The CDR3 loop is CASSFREGADTQYF. CDR3 DNA sequence: TGTGCCAGCAGTTTCCGGGAGGGGGCAGATACGCAGTATTTT.

The chain links TRBV4-1 to TRBJ2-2; D may be TRBD2 (6 bases). The CDR3 is 14 amino acids. Germline CDR1 and CDR2: MGHRA and YSYEKL. V was shortened by 4 bases and J by 6 bases, with 12 bases between the two germline ends. The CDR3 loop is CASSLRLGAGELFF. The CDR3, as DNA: TGCGCCAGCAGCCTAAGACTAGGGGCCGGGGAGCTGTTTTTT.